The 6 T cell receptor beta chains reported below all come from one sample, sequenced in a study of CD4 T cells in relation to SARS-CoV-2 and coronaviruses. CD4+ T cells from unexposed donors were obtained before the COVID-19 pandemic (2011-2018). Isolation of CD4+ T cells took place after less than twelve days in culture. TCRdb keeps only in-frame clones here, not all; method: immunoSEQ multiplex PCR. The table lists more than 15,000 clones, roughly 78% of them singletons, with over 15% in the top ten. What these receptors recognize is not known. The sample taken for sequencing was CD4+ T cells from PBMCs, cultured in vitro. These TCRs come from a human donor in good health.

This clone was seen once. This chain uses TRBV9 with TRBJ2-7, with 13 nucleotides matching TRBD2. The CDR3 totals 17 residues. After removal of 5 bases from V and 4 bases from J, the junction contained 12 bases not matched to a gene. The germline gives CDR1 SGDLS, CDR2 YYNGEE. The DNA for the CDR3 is TGTGCCAGCAGTGATACCGGGACTAGCGGGACTATATACGAGCAGTACTTC. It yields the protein CASSDTGTSGTIYEQYF.

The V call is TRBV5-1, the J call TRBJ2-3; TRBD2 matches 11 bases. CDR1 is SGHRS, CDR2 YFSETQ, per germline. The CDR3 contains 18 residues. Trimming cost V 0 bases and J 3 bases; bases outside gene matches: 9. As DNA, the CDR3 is TGCGCCAGCAGCTTGGGGTGGGAAACTAGCGGGAGAACAGATACGCAGTATTTT. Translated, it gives CASSLGWETSGRTDTQYF.

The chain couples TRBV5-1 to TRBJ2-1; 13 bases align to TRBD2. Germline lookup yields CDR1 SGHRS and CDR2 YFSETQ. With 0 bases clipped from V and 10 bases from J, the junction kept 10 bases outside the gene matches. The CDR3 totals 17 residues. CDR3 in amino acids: CASSLGLAGGPLWEQFF. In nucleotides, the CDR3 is TGCGCCAGCAGCTTGGGACTAGCGGGAGGACCGCTTTGGGAGCAGTTCTTC.

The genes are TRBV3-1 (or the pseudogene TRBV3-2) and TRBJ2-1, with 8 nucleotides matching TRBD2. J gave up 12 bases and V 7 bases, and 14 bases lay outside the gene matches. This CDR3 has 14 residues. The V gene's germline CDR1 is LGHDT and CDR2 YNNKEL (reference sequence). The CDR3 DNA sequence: TGTGCCAGCAAAGCCGCAGCGGGAGCCCAAAGGCAGTTCTTC. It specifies CASKAAAGAQRQFF.

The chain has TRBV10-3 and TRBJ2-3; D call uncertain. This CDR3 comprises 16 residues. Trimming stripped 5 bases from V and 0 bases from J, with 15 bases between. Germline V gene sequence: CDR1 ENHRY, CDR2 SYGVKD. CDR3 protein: CAISSGLTTSTDTQYF. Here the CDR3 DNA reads TGTGCCATCAGTTCAGGTTTGACCACTAGCACAGATACGCAGTATTTT.

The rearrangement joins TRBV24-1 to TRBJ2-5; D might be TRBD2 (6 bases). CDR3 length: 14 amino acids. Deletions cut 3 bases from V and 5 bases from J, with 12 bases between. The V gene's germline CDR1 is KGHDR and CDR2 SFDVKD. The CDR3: CATSDPPRGETQYF. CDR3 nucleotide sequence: TGTGCCACCAGTGATCCACCTCGGGGGGAGACCCAGTACTTC.